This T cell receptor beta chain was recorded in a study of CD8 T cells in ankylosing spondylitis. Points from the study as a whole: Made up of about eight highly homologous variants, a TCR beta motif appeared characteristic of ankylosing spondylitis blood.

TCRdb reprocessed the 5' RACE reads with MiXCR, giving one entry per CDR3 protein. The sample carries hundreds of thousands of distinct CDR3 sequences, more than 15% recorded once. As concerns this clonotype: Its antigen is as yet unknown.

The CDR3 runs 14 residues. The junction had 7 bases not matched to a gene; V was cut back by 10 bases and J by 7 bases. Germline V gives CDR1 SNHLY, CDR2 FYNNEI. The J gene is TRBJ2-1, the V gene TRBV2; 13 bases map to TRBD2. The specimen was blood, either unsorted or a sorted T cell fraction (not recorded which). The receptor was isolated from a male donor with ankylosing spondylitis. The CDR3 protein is CATGKGLAGNEQFF. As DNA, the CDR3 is TGTGCCACCGGCAAGGGACTAGCGGGAAATGAGCAGTTCTTC.